Each of the 2 T cell receptor beta chains below was sequenced from the same sample in a study of PD-1 blockade in classical Hodgkin lymphoma. Every patient had relapsed following autologous stem cell transplantation, and cohorts differed in brentuximab vedotin exposure. The CD4+ T cells used were purified from thawed PBMCs through magnetic negative selection. TCRdb keeps only in-frame clones here, not all; method: immunoSEQ multiplex PCR. Of roughly 8,300 clones listed, around 77% are singletons. The specimen comprised CD4+ T cells from blood, sampled at baseline. The receptors were gathered from a human donor with classical Hodgkin lymphoma.

The V call is TRBV4-3, the J call TRBJ1-5; tentatively, D is TRBD1 (5 bases). This CDR3 region has 16 residues. Germline V gene lookup returns CDR1 LGHNA and CDR2 YSLEER. The ends were cut back, 0 bases at V and 9 bases at J, with 18 bases in the middle. CDR3 residues: CASSQDKNQGIAPQHF. In nucleotides, the CDR3 is TGCGCCAGCAGCCAAGATAAAAATCAGGGAATCGCGCCCCAGCATTTT.

J is TRBJ2-1 and V is TRBV2; a possible D gene is TRBD1 (6 bases). The CDR3 is made up of 14 amino acids. Trimming took 5 bases from V and 8 from J, leaving 16 bases between them. Germline CDR1 SNHLY, CDR2 FYNNEI. The DNA of the CDR3 is TGTGCCAGCAGTAACTCCGTACAGGGTTATGAGCAGTTCTTC. Amino acid sequence: CASSNSVQGYEQFF.